This T cell receptor (beta chain) was found in a study of regulatory T cells in long-lasting Graves disease. Overall study context: Antithyroid drug exposure in newly diagnosed Graves' patients had lasted under 3 months.

This clonotype was recorded many times. CDR3 regions were amplified by Arm-PCR using iRepertoire HTBI primers to build TCR beta libraries. TCRdb reprocessed the multiplex PCR reads via MiXCR and lists one record per CDR3 protein. The sample shows 320,000 or so distinct CDR3 sequences, 15% to 20% of them seen only once. V shed 7 bases, J shed 7 bases, and the junction held 7 bases outside the gene matches. The CDR3 has 14 amino acids. The germline gives CDR1 MNHNS, CDR2 SASEGT. Time point indicated: newly diagnosed GD, antithyroid drugs for less than 3 months. PBMC-extracted RNA yielded the TCR library.

Sequenced material: peripheral blood mononuclear cells (PBMCs), taken at new diagnosis, from a patient treated with antithyroid drugs. V and J are TRBV6-1 and TRBJ1-6, with 7 bases identical to TRBD1. The receptor comes from a female donor with Graves disease. Here the CDR3 DNA reads TGTGCCAGCACCCCGACAGGGACGAATTCACCCCTCCACTTT. Amino acid sequence: CASTPTGTNSPLHF.